Presented here are 30 T cell receptor beta chains from one specimen sequenced in a study of blood T cell repertoires in COVID-19. Produced via immunoSEQ multiplex PCR; TCRdb's table is partial and in-frame only. The sample carries roughly 150,000 clones, approximately 83% recorded once. The sample was peripheral blood. These receptors originate from a human donor in a cohort sampled during active COVID-19.

The chain links TRBV7-9 to TRBJ1-6, with D unclear. The CDR3 covers 14 residues. In germline, CDR1 is SEHNR, CDR2 FQNEAQ (reference sequence). V was pared by 4 bases and J by 7 bases, with 11 bases between. The CDR3 DNA follows: TGTGCCAGCAGCTCAGTTGCCAGAAATTCACCCCTCCACTTT. Protein product: CASSSVARNSPLHF. The whole variable domain, filled in from reference TRBV7-9 and TRBJ1-6, reads DTGVSQNPRHKITKRGQNVTFRCDPISEHNRLYWYRQTLGQGPEFLTYFQNEAQLEKSRLLSDRFSAERPKGSFSTLEIQRTEQGDSAMYLCASSSVARNSPLHFGNGTRLTVT.

CDR3 region: CASSFTGRMENEKLFF. CDR3 nucleotide sequence: TGTGCCAGCAGCTTCACAGGGCGGATGGAGAATGAAAAACTGTTTTTT. The rearrangement uses TRBV5-4 and TRBJ1-4; the D gene is possibly TRBD1 (6 bases). The CDR3 loop spans 16 amino acids. CDR1 is SGHNT, CDR2 YYREEE, per germline (reference sequence). Between the trimmed V and J ends, which lost 2 bases and 5 bases, there was a span of 16 bases.

V usage is TRBV5-1 and J usage is TRBJ2-6; D is possibly TRBD1 (5 bases). The CDR3 is 15 amino acids. Germline-derived CDR1 and CDR2 are SGHRS and YFSETQ. Trimming stripped 1 base from V and 4 bases from J, with 9 bases between. The chain's CDR3 is CASSLQGFGANVLTF. Written as DNA, the CDR3 is TGCGCCAGCAGCTTGCAGGGATTCGGGGCCAACGTCCTGACTTTC. Full variable domain (remainder filled in from reference TRBV5-1 and TRBJ2-6): KAGVTQTPRYLIKTRGQQVTLSCSPISGHRSVSWYQQTPGQGLQFLFEYFSETQRNKGNFPGRFSGRQFSNSRSEMNVSTLELGDSALYLCASSLQGFGANVLTFGAGSRLTVL.

This sequence joins TRBV7-2 and TRBJ1-2, with D hard to call. Germline V lookup: CDR1 SGHTA, CDR2 FQGNSA. The V end was cut by 2 bases, the J end by 4 bases, with 20 bases between. The CDR3 loop spans 17 amino acids. Here the CDR3 DNA reads TGTGCCAGCAGCTTATCCGGCCGGGTAGACTACTTCTATGGCTACACCTTC. It translates to CASSLSGRVDYFYGYTF.

The rearrangement joins TRBV15 to TRBJ1-5; a possible D gene is TRBD1 (5 bases). V lost 0 bases and J lost 6, with 15 bases in between. The CDR3 contains 16 residues. Looked up from germline, CDR1 is LNHNV and CDR2 is YYDKDF (reference sequence). In DNA form, the CDR3 reads TGTGCCACCAGCAGAGATGCCAGTCCGGGGGTTCAGCCCCAGCATTTT. Residues: CATSRDASPGVQPQHF.

This chain links TRBV18 with TRBJ1-1; TRBD1 aligns across 9 bases. Losses at the gene ends were 1 base for V and 4 bases for J; bases not matched to a gene: 7. In germline, CDR1 is KGHSH, CDR2 LQKENI. The CDR3 length is 16 residues. CDR3 loop: CASSPRPGTGITEAFF. The CDR3, as DNA: TGTGCCAGCTCACCACGTCCCGGGACAGGGATCACTGAAGCTTTCTTT.

The V call is TRBV7-2, the J call TRBJ1-5, with 11 bases lining up with TRBD1. CDR3 size: 17 residues. V shed 5 bases and J 6 bases; nucleotides not matched to a gene: 12. Germline values: CDR1 SGHTA, CDR2 FQGNSA. CDR3 DNA sequence: TGTGCCAGCAGCACCGCCGCTGGACAGGGGGCTAGTCAGCCCCAGCATTTT. As protein: CASSTAAGQGASQPQHF.

The V and J genes are TRBV24-1 and TRBJ2-1; D call uncertain. Per germline, CDR1 KGHDR and CDR2 SFDVKD. Trimming pared 3 bases from V and 4 bases from J, leaving 9 bases between. This CDR3 has 14 amino acids. In DNA, the CDR3 is TGTGCCACCAGTGATCCACTGAATTACAATGAGCAGTTCTTC. It is translated as CATSDPLNYNEQFF.

The chain links TRBV5-1 to TRBJ2-7, with TRBD1 matching 9 bases. The germline V gene has CDR1 SGHRS and CDR2 YFSETQ. V was clipped by 0 bases and J by 3 bases; unmatched bases: 4. The CDR3 covers 15 residues. The chain's CDR3 is CASSLGQGGGYEQYF. The CDR3 DNA is TGCGCCAGCAGCTTGGGACAGGGGGGAGGCTACGAGCAGTACTTC.

V is TRBV11-2 and J is TRBJ2-3; the D gene is possibly TRBD1 (6 bases). Germline CDR1 SGHAT, CDR2 FQNNGV. The CDR3 runs 16 residues. With 5 bases removed from V and 2 bases from J, the gap between germline ends came to 17 bases. The CDR3, as DNA: TGTGCCAGCAGCCCAGGGGCCCAGGGAGTCACAGATACGCAGTATTTT. Encoded protein: CASSPGAQGVTDTQYF. Drawing the rest from reference TRBV11-2 and TRBJ2-3, the complete variable domain is EAGVAQSPRYKIIEKRQSVAFWCNPISGHATLYWYQQILGQGPKLLIQFQNNGVVDDSQLPKDRFSAERLKGVDSTLKIQPAKLEDSAVYLCASSPGAQGVTDTQYFGPGTRLTVL.

V and J are TRBV7-2 and TRBJ2-3, with 10 positions matching TRBD1. J gave up 0 bases and V 5 bases, and 11 bases lay outside the gene matches. Germline V lookup: CDR1 SGHTA, CDR2 FQGNSA. The CDR3 has 18 residues. CDR3 region: CASSLRDRGPISTDTQYF. CDR3 bases: TGTGCCAGCAGCCTCCGGGACAGGGGACCTATTAGCACAGATACGCAGTATTTT.

The V call is TRBV14, the J call TRBJ1-1; TRBD1 is a possible D gene (6 bases). Germline CDR1 SGHDN, CDR2 FVKESK. The CDR3 consists of 14 residues. V was cut by 0 bases and J by 4 bases, with 9 bases left in between. The CDR3 loop reads CASSQDTGRTEAFF. CDR3 in DNA: TGTGCCAGCAGCCAAGATACAGGGCGCACTGAAGCTTTCTTT.

This clone was seen a handful of times. CDR3 sequence: CASSLQANQPQHF. For the CDR3, the DNA is TGTGCCAGCAGCTTACAGGCTAATCAGCCCCAGCATTTT. The chain employs TRBV7-3 and TRBJ1-5; D remains ambiguous. V dropped 2 bases and J dropped 4 bases, with 6 bases sitting between them. CDR1 and CDR2 from the germline V gene are SGHTA and FQGTGA. This CDR3 has 13 amino acids.

The chain carries TRBV6-4 and TRBJ2-1; D might be TRBD1 (6 bases). Looked up from germline, CDR1 is MRHNA and CDR2 is SNTAGT. This CDR3 is 16 amino acids long. Trimming took 1 base from V and 4 from J, leaving 14 bases between them. Here the CDR3 DNA reads TGTGCCAGCAGTGACTTTGGGGGCCAACGTTACAATGAGCAGTTCTTC. Its protein product is CASSDFGGQRYNEQFF.

The CDR3 here is CASSLNRFPGANVLTF. The CDR3 bases are TGTGCCAGCAGCCTCAACAGATTTCCTGGGGCCAACGTCCTGACTTTC. The V call is TRBV3-1 (or the pseudogene TRBV3-2), the J call TRBJ2-6; D not certain. V gave up 4 bases and J gave up 2 bases, with 12 bases separating them. CDR1 is LGHDT and CDR2 is YNNKEL in the germline V gene (reference sequence). CDR3 length: 16 residues.

There are a few counts of this clone. The V and J genes are TRBV10-3 and TRBJ2-7, with 11 bases fitting TRBD2. V was clipped by 6 bases and J by 1 base; unmatched bases: 5. CDR1 and CDR2 from the germline V gene are ENHRY and SYGVKD. The CDR3 extends over 15 amino acids. CDR3 coding DNA: TGTGCCATCAGCGGGACTAGCGGTGGGTCCTACGAGCAGTACTTC. It translates to CAISGTSGGSYEQYF.

This chain links TRBV29-1 with TRBJ2-7, with D unresolved. The germline gives CDR1 SQVTM, CDR2 ANQGSEA. V shed 4 bases and J shed 2 bases, with 12 bases lying between them. CDR3 length: 13 residues. Here the CDR3 DNA reads TGCAGCGTTGGCGTCCCGGGTACCTACGAGCAGTACTTC. This codes for CSVGVPGTYEQYF.

This chain joins TRBV25-1 and TRBJ2-7; the D gene could be TRBD1 or TRBD2 (7 bases each). The V end lost 10 bases, the J end lost 2 bases, and 12 bases lay between the germline ends. The CDR3 has 12 residues. Germline assignment: CDR1 MGHDK and CDR2 SYGVNS. CDR3 residues: CATRGGAYEQYF. The CDR3 bases are TGTGCCACCAGGGGGGGTGCCTACGAGCAGTACTTC.

This clone was found a few times. The CDR3 sequence is CASRDRGTYNEQFF. The CDR3 coding sequence is TGTGCCAGCAGGGACAGGGGAACCTACAATGAGCAGTTCTTC. The chain employs TRBV2 and TRBJ2-1; 9 bases map to TRBD1. The CDR3 has 14 amino acids. The V gene end was trimmed by 6 bases and the J gene end by 2 bases; junction bases not matched to a gene: 2. CDR1 and CDR2 (germline): SNHLY, FYNNEI.

As for this clone: A junction boundary mismatches the germline segment, possibly from a read error. The chain recombines TRBV9 with TRBJ1-1; perhaps TRBD1 as D (5 bases). The germline CDR1 and CDR2 sequences are SGDLS and YYNGEE. The CDR3 has 14 residues. The CDR3 sequence: CASSARAGNAEAFF. The CDR3 DNA follows: TGTGCCAGCAGCGCACGGGCAGGGAACGCTGAAGCTTTCTTT.

The chain combines TRBV10-3 with TRBJ2-5; TRBD1 is a possible D gene (6 bases). The CDR3 sequence is 14 residues long. Looked up from germline, CDR1 is ENHRY and CDR2 is SYGVKD. V was clipped by 0 bases and J by 7 bases, with 12 bases between them. For the CDR3, the DNA is TGTGCCATCAGTGAGTCCGGACAGCACCCGACCCAGTACTTC. Translating it yields CAISESGQHPTQYF.

V is TRBV7-2 and J is TRBJ2-7, with TRBD1 identical over 7 bases. The CDR3 has 12 amino acids. Germline CDR1 SGHTA, CDR2 FQGNSA. This CDR3 is CVSQGRAYEQYF. For the CDR3, the DNA is TGTGTATCACAGGGGCGAGCCTACGAGCAGTACTTC.

The rearrangement links TRBV28 to TRBJ2-7; a weak D match, TRBD2 (6 bases). CDR1 and CDR2 from the germline V gene are MDHEN and SYDVKM. V was pared by 4 bases and J by 5 bases, with 9 bases between. The CDR3 sequence is 12 residues long. The CDR3 sequence is CASSSGVNEQYF. In DNA, the CDR3 is TGTGCCAGCAGTTCGGGGGTCAACGAGCAGTACTTC.

The chain employs TRBV6-2 or TRBV6-3 and TRBJ2-1, with 12 bases matching TRBD2. The V segment lost 6 bases and the J segment 7 bases; nucleotides outside the gene matches: 4. Germline loops: CDR1 MNHEY, CDR2 SVGEGT. This CDR3 has 14 residues. Written as DNA, the CDR3 is TGTGCCAGCAGCCTAGCGGGGGGGCAAAATGAGCAGTTCTTC. Translated, it gives CASSLAGGQNEQFF.

The rearrangement joins TRBV10-3 to TRBJ1-1; 7 bases fit TRBD1. CDR1 is ENHRY, CDR2 SYGVKD, per germline. J was trimmed by 12 bases and V by 5 bases; bases with no gene match: 12. This CDR3 spans 13 amino acids. The CDR3 nucleotides are TGTGCCATCAGTTACAACAGGGGAGGTGGGACTTTCTTT. This translates into CAISYNRGGGTFF.

The V gene is TRBV11-2, the J gene TRBJ2-7, with no clear D. Germline assignment: CDR1 SGHAT and CDR2 FQNNGV. V was cut by 5 bases and J by 2 bases, with 16 bases left in between. The CDR3 loop spans 15 amino acids. CDR3 nucleotides: TGTGCCAGCAGCAACCCCGGTGAGTCCCCCTACGAGCAGTACTTC. Protein: CASSNPGESPYEQYF.

The V call is TRBV6-5, the J call TRBJ1-5; maybe TRBD1 (5 bases). Germline V lookup: CDR1 MNHEY, CDR2 SVGAGI. This CDR3 has 15 residues. V was pared by 5 bases and J by 2 bases, with 13 bases between. In DNA, the CDR3 is TGTGCCAGCAGTCAGCAGGGAAGGGGCAATCAGCCCCAGCATTTT. It specifies CASSQQGRGNQPQHF.

This clone has just one count. The chain has TRBV7-2 and TRBJ1-6, with 7 bases that match TRBD1. Germline loops: CDR1 SGHTA, CDR2 FQGNSA. V lost 6 bases to trimming and J lost 8 bases; unmatched junction nucleotides: 10. This CDR3 is 15 amino acids long. The CDR3 loop is CASRTQGSRDSPLHF. In nucleotides, the CDR3 is TGTGCCAGCAGGACACAGGGGAGTAGGGATTCACCCCTCCACTTT.

The chain is built from TRBV10-3 and TRBJ1-5; 8 positions match TRBD1. This CDR3 is built from 16 residues. Germline loops: CDR1 ENHRY, CDR2 SYGVKD. V dropped 5 bases and J dropped 2; count of bases not matched to a gene: 8. The CDR3 bases are TGTGCCATCAGTTCGACAGGGGTTTACGGCAATCAGCCCCAGCATTTT. This codes for CAISSTGVYGNQPQHF.

The genes are TRBV7-9 and TRBJ2-7, with 8 bases identical to TRBD1. This CDR3 is 15 amino acids long. The V gene's germline CDR1 is SEHNR and CDR2 FQNEAQ (reference sequence). Losses at the gene ends were 3 bases for V and 5 bases for J; bases not matched to a gene: 9. This CDR3 is CASSLGTGVLNEQYF. DNA of the CDR3: TGTGCCAGCAGCTTGGGGACAGGCGTCCTCAACGAGCAGTACTTC. The full variable domain, in which reference TRBV7-9 and TRBJ2-7 provide the parts outside the CDR3, is DTGVSQNPRHKITKRGQNVTFRCDPISEHNRLYWYRQTLGQGPEFLTYFQNEAQLEKSRLLSDRFSAERPKGSFSTLEIQRTEQGDSAMYLCASSLGTGVLNEQYFGPGTRLTVT.